What follows describes a single TCR beta chain. What it recognizes is unknown. These data belong to a study of shared clonotypes between healthy human individuals. General observations from the study: Blood was the sole source, and tissue repertoires probably differ. Naive subsets tended to show greater estimated richness than memory subsets. Clonotype sharing across a handful of donors was observed for 4.5% to 6.5% of naive CD4 clonotypes.

CDR3 length equals 15 residues. Trimming removed 1 base from V and 0 bases from J, with 10 bases in between. The germline V gene encodes CDR1 SGHRS and CDR2 YFSETQ. Profiled with immunoSEQ multiplex PCR; TCRdb holds only in-frame clones, not every one. The sample holds roughly 1,500,000 clones, around 98% seen once. This receptor was taken from a man aged 25-45 years in good health. This chain uses TRBV5-1 with TRBJ1-2; no reliable D call. Sequenced sample: naive CD4+ T cells sorted from blood. Subset here: CD45RA+ positively selected. CDR3 DNA: TGCGCCAGCAGCTTGATCTCAGAAGCTAACTATGGCTACACCTTC. Protein product: CASSLISEANYGYTF.